This T cell receptor beta chain came from a study of T-cell reconstitution after alpha-beta-depleted transplantation in children. Study-wide findings and caveats: Diversity of TCRbeta at day 60 was high in some patients, arising from surviving recipient T cells and thymic progenitors. It was newly produced T cells that mostly accounted for T-cell counts and diversity one year after transplant. About two months after transplant, alpha-beta T cells reportedly came from several hundred expanded graft clones.

During its preparation, the TCRbeta library received unique molecular identifiers. Using its own MiXCR run on the PCR reads, TCRdb lists one record per CDR3 protein. The sample contains some 830,000 distinct CDR3 sequences, around 15% of which appear only once. V was trimmed by 3 bases and J by 4 bases, leaving 16 bases between them. There are 15 residues in the CDR3. Regarding this clonotype: Its antigen remains unknown.

The J gene is TRBJ2-7, the V gene TRBV12-3 or TRBV12-4; tentatively, D is TRBD1 or TRBD2 (6 bases each). The TCR comes from a male patient younger than 18 who had a stem cell transplant for acute lymphoblastic leukemia, so the T cells may come from the graft donor. Sequences were derived from PBMCs, mostly from graft donor cells, sampled 360 days after TCRalphabeta/CD19-depleted stem cell transplant. This CDR3 reads CASSLVSGGFYEQYF. DNA for the CDR3: TGTGCCAGCAGTTTGGTCTCCGGGGGCTTTTACGAGCAGTACTTC.